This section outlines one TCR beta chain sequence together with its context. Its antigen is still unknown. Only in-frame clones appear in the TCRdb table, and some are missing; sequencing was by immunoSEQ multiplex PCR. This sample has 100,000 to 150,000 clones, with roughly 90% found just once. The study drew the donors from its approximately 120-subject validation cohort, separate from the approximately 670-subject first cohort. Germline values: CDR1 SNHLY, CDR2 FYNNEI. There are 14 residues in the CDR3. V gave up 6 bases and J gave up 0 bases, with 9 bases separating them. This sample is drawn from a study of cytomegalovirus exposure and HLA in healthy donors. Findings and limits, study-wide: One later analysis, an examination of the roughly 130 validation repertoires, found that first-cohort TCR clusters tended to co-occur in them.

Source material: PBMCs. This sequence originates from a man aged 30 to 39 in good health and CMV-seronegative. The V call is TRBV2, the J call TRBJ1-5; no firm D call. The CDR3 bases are TGTGCCAGCAGCCCTAGTTATAGCAATCAGCCCCAGCATTTT. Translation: CASSPSYSNQPQHF.